Included here is one T cell receptor (beta chain) sequence, with context. It lacks a known antigen. Base quality data are lacking; no much larger clone is found one base away. V and J are trimmed by 4 bases and 5 bases, and the gene matches miss 7 bases of the junction. Counted from cysteine to phenylalanine, this CDR3 has 14 amino acids. The entry retains the CDR3 DNA only, 42 bases that are in frame from base 1. CDR1 and CDR2 are drawn from the germline V gene: SQVTM, ANQGSEA. The sample's treatment or condition, from its label and the paper: allogeneic hematopoietic cell transplantation with graft depleted of TCRalphabeta T cells and CD19 B cells. TCRalphabeta/CD19-depleted allogeneic hematopoietic cell grafts were given to the transplant recipients, all of whom were children. Library creation used PCR. Instrument used: Illumina HiSeq 2500. To normalize quantification of the TCRbeta repertoire, the TCR libraries were built with molecular barcoding that relied on unique molecular identifiers. TCRdb redid the processing of the public reads, applying fastp at Q25 and MiXCR, and retained in-frame beta chains. Rows are combined by CDR3 protein, so each entry shows the most common genes and DNA. Across this sample there are 700,000 to 950,000 distinct CDR3 sequences, with roughly 16% seen only once. About 5% of the sample belongs to the ten largest clones.

These data come from a study of T-cell reconstitution after alpha-beta-depleted transplantation in children (dated by TCRdb to the mid-2010s). Study-level background: T-cell immune reconstitution after TCRalphabeta/CD19-depleted allogeneic hematopoietic cell transplantation in children was quantitatively tracked in the study by means of TCR repertoire profiling. Overall study outcomes, separate from this receptor: The high TCRbeta diversity at day 60 in some patients was ascribed to recipient T cells and intrathymic progenitors that had survived conditioning. Hyperexpanded clone frequencies declined over subsequent months; after one year, T-cell counts and TCRbeta diversity were mostly attributed to newly produced T cells. The apparently early alphabetaT-cell count recovery about two months after transplant was reportedly dependent on only several hundred rapidly expanded clones derived from non-depleted graft cells.

The material was PBMCs, mostly from graft donor cells, obtained 360 days after TCRalphabeta/CD19-depleted stem cell transplant. The sequence joins TRBV29-1 to TRBJ2-5, with 10 middle bases fitting TRBD1. The receptor was isolated from a male patient between 5 and 17 years old who had a stem cell transplant for acute lymphoblastic leukemia, so the T cells may come from the graft donor. The CDR3 loop reads CSVGDRGRLETQYF. DNA sequence: TGCAGCGTTGGCGACAGGGGGCGACTGGAGACCCAGTACTTC. The entire variable domain, with the stretches around the CDR3 drawn from the reference TRBV29-1 and TRBJ2-5 proteins, is SAVISQKPSRDICQRGTSLTIQCQVDSQVTMMFWYRQQPGQSLTLIATANQGSEATYESGFVIDKFPISRPNLTFSTLTVSNMSPEDSSIYLCSVGDRGRLETQYFGPGTRLLVL.